These 4 T cell receptor beta chains originate from one sample sequenced in a study of Graves' ophthalmopathy and Graves' hyperthyroidism. Beta-chain TCR CDR3 regions were amplified from RNA transcripts. Second-round multiplex PCR came after a first-round RT-PCR that employed HTBI primers. TCRdb re-called the multiplex PCR reads through MiXCR, storing one row per CDR3 protein. The sample lists about 550,000 distinct CDR3 sequences; 39% were seen once. Material: peripheral blood or thyroid tissue (not recorded which). Receptors originate from an adult man with Graves' hyperthyroidism.

At least ten counts were recorded for this clonotype. CDR3 residues: CASSFRASNTEAFF. Here the CDR3 DNA reads TGTGCCAGCAGCTTCCGGGCCTCGAACACTGAAGCTTTCTTT. The chain couples TRBV7-2 to TRBJ1-1; the D is unclear. Trimming took 3 bases from V and 1 from J, leaving 9 bases between them. This CDR3 contains 14 residues. CDR1 is SGHTA and CDR2 is FQGNSA in the germline V gene.

This clonotype was detected ten times or more. The rearrangement joins TRBV20-1 to TRBJ2-5; 7 positions match TRBD1. Per germline, CDR1 DFQATT and CDR2 SNEGSKA (reference sequence). The CDR3 loop spans 16 amino acids. V was clipped by 1 base and J by 5 bases; unmatched bases: 13. For the CDR3, the DNA is TGCAGTGCTAGAGGCACAGGGGAAGCGTTTTGGGAGACCCAGTACTTC. It encodes CSARGTGEAFWETQYF.

This clonotype showed up many times. The gene calls are TRBV6-5 and TRBJ2-5; TRBD1 matches 9 bases. With 0 bases clipped from V and 6 bases from J, the junction kept 5 bases outside the gene matches. This CDR3 is built from 15 residues. The germline gives CDR1 MNHEY, CDR2 SVGAGI. The CDR3 coding sequence is TGTGCCAGCAGTTACTCGGACAGGGGTTGGCAGACCCAGTACTTC. This gives the protein CASSYSDRGWQTQYF.

This clonotype was observed at least ten times. This chain uses TRBV19 with TRBJ2-5, with D perhaps matching TRBD1 (7 bases). Germline V gene sequence: CDR1 LNHDA, CDR2 SQIVND (reference sequence). This CDR3 spans 14 amino acids. With 3 bases removed from V and 5 bases from J, the gap between germline ends came to 13 bases. The CDR3 sequence: CASSIGAGGETQYF. The CDR3 DNA is TGTGCCAGTAGTATTGGAGCAGGGGGGGAGACCCAGTACTTC.